These T cell receptor beta chains were read from a single sample in a study of cytomegalovirus exposure and HLA in healthy donors. TCRdb's table, derived via immunoSEQ multiplex PCR, lists solely in-frame clones and lacks some. The sample records hundreds of thousands of clones, roughly 79% being singletons. Material for sequencing was PBMCs. These receptors were obtained from a male donor in good health and CMV-seronegative. The CDR3 runs from the conserved cysteine through the conserved F or W. The D gene is left open where the match is weak. Not every row has a clone size; where given, it reads once, few, many or a size class.

CDR3 protein	CDR3 DNA	V gene	J gene	D gene	clone size
CASSFQGAIFDTQYF	TGTGCCAGCAGTTTTCAGGGGGCGATATTTGATACGCAGTATTTT	TRBV27	TRBJ2-3	TRBD1	NA
CASSLGLAGQRFF	TGTGCCAGCAGCCTGGGACTAGCGGGACAGAGGTTCTTC	TRBV6-5	TRBJ2-1	TRBD2	NA
CASSHRQGMNTEAFF	TGCGCCAGCAGCCACCGACAGGGGATGAACACTGAAGCTTTCTTT	TRBV4-1	TRBJ1-1	TRBD1	NA
CASSPPVGGKLGYTF	TGTGCCAGCAGTCCCCCAGTGGGGGGGAAATTGGGCTACACCTTC	TRBV5-8	TRBJ1-2	NA	few
CATSRDYPSGAYNEQFF	TGTGCCACCAGCAGAGATTACCCTAGCGGGGCCTACAATGAGCAGTTCTTC	TRBV15	TRBJ2-1	TRBD2	NA
CASSFRVGMNTEAFF	TGTGCCAGCAGCTTCAGGGTTGGGATGAACACTGAAGCTTTCTTT	TRBV7-3	TRBJ1-1	NA	NA
CASSSGEDRSYTF	TGCGCCAGCAGCTCCGGGGAGGATAGGAGCTACACCTTC	TRBV5-1	TRBJ1-2	NA	once
CASWDSQGRVDEQFF	TGTGCCAGCTGGGACTCACAGGGGCGAGTGGATGAGCAGTTCTTC	TRBV7-9	TRBJ2-1	NA	few
CASGRTSGSTEQFF	TGTGCCAGCGGGAGGACTAGCGGGAGTACTGAGCAGTTCTTC	TRBV7-2	TRBJ2-1	TRBD2	once
CASSLDTVPRGGYTF	TGTGCCAGCAGCTTAGATACAGTACCGCGGGGTGGCTACACCTTC	TRBV7-9	TRBJ1-2	NA	NA
CASSQLSWETQYF	TGTGCCAGCAGCCAACTGAGCTGGGAGACCCAGTACTTC	TRBV4-2	TRBJ2-5	NA	once
CATSREQGARNTGELFF	TGTGCCACCAGCAGAGAACAGGGAGCGCGGAACACCGGGGAGCTGTTTTTT	TRBV15	TRBJ2-2	NA	NA
CASSVRSGTSDVTGELFF	TGTGCCAGCAGCGTACGCTCCGGGACTAGCGATGTAACCGGGGAGCTGTTTTTT	TRBV9	TRBJ2-2	TRBD2	NA
CASSRESDRSNYEKLFF	TGTGCCAGCAGTCGAGAAAGCGACAGGAGCAATTATGAAAAACTGTTTTTT	TRBV28	TRBJ1-4	NA	NA
CASSLQGALFTGELFF	TGTGCCAGCAGCTTACAGGGGGCGCTTTTTACCGGGGAGCTGTTTTTT	TRBV13	TRBJ2-2	TRBD1	NA